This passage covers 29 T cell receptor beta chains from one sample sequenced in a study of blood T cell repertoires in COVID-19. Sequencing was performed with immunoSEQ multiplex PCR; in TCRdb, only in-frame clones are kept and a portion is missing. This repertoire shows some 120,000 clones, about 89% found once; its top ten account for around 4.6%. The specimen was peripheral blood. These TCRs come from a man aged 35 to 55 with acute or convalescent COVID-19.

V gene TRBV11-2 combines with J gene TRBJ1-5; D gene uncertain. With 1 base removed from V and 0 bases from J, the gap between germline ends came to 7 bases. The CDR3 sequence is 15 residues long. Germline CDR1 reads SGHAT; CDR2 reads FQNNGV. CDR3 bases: TGTGCCAGCAGCTTAGGGGCGAGTAGCAATCAGCCCCAGCATTTT. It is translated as CASSLGASSNQPQHF.

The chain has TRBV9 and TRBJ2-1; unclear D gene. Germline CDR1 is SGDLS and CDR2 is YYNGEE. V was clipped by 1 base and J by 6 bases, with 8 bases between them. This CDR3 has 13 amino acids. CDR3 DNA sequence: TGTGCCAGCAGCGTAAGCGTGCTCAATGAGCAGTTCTTC. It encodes CASSVSVLNEQFF. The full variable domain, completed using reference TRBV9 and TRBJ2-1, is DSGVTQTPKHLITATGQRVTLRCSPRSGDLSVYWYQQSLDQGLQFLIQYYNGEERAKGNILERFSAQQFPDLHSELNLSSLELGDSALYFCASSVSVLNEQFFGPGTRLTVL.

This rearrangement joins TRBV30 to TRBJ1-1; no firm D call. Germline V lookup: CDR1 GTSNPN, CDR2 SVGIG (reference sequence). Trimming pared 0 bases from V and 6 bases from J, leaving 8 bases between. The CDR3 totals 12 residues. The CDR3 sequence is CAWSVRVPEAFF. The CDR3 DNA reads TGTGCCTGGAGTGTGCGGGTACCTGAAGCTTTCTTT.

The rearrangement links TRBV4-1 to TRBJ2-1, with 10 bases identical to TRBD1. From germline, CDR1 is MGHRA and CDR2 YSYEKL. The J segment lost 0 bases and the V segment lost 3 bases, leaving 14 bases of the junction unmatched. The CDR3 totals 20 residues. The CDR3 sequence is CASSQTGTGVSSGSYNEQFF. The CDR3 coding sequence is TGCGCCAGCAGCCAGACCGGGACAGGGGTCTCCTCAGGCTCCTACAATGAGCAGTTCTTC.

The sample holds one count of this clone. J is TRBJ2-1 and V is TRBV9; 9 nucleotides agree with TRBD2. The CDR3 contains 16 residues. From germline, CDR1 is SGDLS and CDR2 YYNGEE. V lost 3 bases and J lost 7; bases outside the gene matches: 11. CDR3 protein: CASSAPLAGMGNEQFF. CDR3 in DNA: TGTGCCAGCAGCGCTCCCCTAGCGGGAATGGGTAATGAGCAGTTCTTC.

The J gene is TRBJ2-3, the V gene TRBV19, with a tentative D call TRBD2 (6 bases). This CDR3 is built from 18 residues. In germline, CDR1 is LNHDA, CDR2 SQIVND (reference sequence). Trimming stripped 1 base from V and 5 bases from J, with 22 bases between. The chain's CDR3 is CASSIGLGGGALGDTQYF. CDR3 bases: TGTGCCAGTAGTATAGGTCTTGGCGGCGGGGCCCTCGGAGATACGCAGTATTTT.

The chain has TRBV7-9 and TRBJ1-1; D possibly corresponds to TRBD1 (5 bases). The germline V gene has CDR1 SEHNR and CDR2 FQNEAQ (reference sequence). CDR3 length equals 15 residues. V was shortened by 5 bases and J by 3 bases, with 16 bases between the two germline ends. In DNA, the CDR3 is TGTGCCAGCAGCCCAGGGCCGCGGGGGGACACTGAAGCTTTCTTT. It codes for CASSPGPRGDTEAFF. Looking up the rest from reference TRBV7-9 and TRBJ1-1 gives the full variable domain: DTGVSQNPRHKITKRGQNVTFRCDPISEHNRLYWYRQTLGQGPEFLTYFQNEAQLEKSRLLSDRFSAERPKGSFSTLEIQRTEQGDSAMYLCASSPGPRGDTEAFFGQGTRLTVV.

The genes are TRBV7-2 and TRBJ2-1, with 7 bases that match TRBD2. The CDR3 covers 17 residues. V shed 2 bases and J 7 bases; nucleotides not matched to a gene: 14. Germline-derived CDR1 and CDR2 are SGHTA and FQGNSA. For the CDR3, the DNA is TGTGCCAGCAGCTTACGCATGACTAGCCCCGCGGGGAATGAGCAGTTCTTC. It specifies CASSLRMTSPAGNEQFF.

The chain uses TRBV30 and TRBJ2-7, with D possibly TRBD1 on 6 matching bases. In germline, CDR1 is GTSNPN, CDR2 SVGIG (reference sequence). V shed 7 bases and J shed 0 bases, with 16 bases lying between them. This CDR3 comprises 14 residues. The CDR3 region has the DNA TGTGCCTCCGTGACAGGTTTTAGCTCCTACGAGCAGTACTTC. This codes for CASVTGFSSYEQYF. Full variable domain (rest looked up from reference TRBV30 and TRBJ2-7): SQTIHQWPATLVQPVGSPLSLECTVEGTSNPNLYWYRQAAGRGLQLLFYSVGIGQISSEVPQNLSASRPQDRQFILSSKKLLLSDSGFYLCASVTGFSSYEQYFGPGTRLTVT.

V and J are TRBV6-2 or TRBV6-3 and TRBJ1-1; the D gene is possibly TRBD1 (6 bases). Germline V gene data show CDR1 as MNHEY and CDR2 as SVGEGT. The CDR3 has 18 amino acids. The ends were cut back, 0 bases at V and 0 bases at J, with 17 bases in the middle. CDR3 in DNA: TGTGCCAGCAGTTACTCTGGCGCAGGGGTGAAGATGAACACTGAAGCTTTCTTT. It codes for CASSYSGAGVKMNTEAFF.

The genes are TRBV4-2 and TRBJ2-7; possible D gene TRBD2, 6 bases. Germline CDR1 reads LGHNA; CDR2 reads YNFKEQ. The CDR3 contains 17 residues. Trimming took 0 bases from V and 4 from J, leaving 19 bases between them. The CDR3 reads CASSQENVGDWRYEQYF. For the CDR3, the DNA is TGTGCCAGCAGCCAAGAGAACGTCGGGGACTGGAGATACGAGCAGTACTTC.

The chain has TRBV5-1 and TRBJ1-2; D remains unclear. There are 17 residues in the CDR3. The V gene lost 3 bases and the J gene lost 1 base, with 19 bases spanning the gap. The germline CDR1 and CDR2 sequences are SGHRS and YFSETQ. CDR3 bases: TGCGCCAGCAGCTCGGGAACAGACCAAATAATTAACTATGGCTACACCTTC. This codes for CASSSGTDQIINYGYTF. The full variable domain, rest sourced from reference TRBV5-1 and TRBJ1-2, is KAGVTQTPRYLIKTRGQQVTLSCSPISGHRSVSWYQQTPGQGLQFLFEYFSETQRNKGNFPGRFSGRQFSNSRSEMNVSTLELGDSALYLCASSSGTDQIINYGYTFGSGTRLTVV.

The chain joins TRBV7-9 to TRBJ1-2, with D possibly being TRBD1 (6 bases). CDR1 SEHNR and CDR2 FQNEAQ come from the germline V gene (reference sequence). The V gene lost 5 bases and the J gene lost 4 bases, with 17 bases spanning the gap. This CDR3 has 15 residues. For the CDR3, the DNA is TGTGCCAGCAGCCCAAGCGGAGGACAGATCTATGGCTACACCTTC. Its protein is CASSPSGGQIYGYTF.

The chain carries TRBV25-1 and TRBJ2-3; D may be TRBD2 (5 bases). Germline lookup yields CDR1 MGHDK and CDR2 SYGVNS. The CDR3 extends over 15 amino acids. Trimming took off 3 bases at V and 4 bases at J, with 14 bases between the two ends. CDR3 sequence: CASSDVRDGADTQYF. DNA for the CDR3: TGTGCCAGCAGTGATGTCCGGGATGGGGCAGATACGCAGTATTTT.

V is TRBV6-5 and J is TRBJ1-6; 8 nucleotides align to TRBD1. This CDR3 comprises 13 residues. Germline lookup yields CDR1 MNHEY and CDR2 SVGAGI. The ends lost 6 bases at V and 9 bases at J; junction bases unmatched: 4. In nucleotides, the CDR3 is TGTGCCAGCAGCTTGGACAGGGTTTCACCCCTCCACTTT. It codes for CASSLDRVSPLHF.

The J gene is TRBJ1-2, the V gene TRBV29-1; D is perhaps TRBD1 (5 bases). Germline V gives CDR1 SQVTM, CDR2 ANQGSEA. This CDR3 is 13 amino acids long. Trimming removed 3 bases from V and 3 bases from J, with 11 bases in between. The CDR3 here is CSVDQGGYYGYTF. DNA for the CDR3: TGCAGCGTTGACCAGGGTGGGTACTATGGCTACACCTTC. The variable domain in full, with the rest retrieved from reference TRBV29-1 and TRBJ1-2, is SAVISQKPSRDICQRGTSLTIQCQVDSQVTMMFWYRQQPGQSLTLIATANQGSEATYESGFVIDKFPISRPNLTFSTLTVSNMSPEDSSIYLCSVDQGGYYGYTFGSGTRLTVV.

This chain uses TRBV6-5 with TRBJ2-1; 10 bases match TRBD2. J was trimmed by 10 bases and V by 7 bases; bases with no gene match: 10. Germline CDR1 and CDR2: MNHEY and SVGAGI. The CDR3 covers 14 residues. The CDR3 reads CASITGTSETEQFF. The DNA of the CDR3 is TGTGCCAGCATCACCGGGACTAGCGAAACAGAGCAGTTCTTC.

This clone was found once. CDR3 sequence reads: CASSFSETDTQYF. The CDR3 DNA reads as TGTGCCAGCAGCTTTTCAGAAACAGATACGCAGTATTTT. The rearrangement links TRBV11-3 to TRBJ2-3; unclear D gene. This CDR3 has 13 amino acids. Germline V gene sequence: CDR1 SGHNT, CDR2 YENEEA. V was clipped by 3 bases and J by 3 bases, with 7 bases between them.

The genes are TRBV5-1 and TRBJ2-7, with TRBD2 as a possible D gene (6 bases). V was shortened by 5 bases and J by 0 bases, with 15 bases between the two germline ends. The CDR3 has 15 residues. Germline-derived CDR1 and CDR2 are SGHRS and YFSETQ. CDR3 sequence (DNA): TGCGCCAGCAGTCTTACCCGGGACTCCTCCTACGAGCAGTACTTC. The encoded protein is CASSLTRDSSYEQYF.

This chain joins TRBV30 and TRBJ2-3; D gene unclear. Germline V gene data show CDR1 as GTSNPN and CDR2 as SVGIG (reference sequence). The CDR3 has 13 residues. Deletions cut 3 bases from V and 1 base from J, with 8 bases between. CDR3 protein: CAWRVTGTDTQYF. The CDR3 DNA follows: TGTGCCTGGAGGGTCACGGGCACAGATACGCAGTATTTT. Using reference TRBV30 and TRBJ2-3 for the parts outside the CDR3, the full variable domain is SQTIHQWPATLVQPVGSPLSLECTVEGTSNPNLYWYRQAAGRGLQLLFYSVGIGQISSEVPQNLSASRPQDRQFILSSKKLLLSDSGFYLCAWRVTGTDTQYFGPGTRLTVL.

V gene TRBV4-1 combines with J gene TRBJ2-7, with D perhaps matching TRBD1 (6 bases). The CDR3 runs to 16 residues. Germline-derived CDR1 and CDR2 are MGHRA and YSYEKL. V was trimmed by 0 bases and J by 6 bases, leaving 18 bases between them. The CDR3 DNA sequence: TGCGCCAGCAGCCAAGATGGGGACACGACTCGCCGCGAGCAGTACTTC. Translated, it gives CASSQDGDTTRREQYF.

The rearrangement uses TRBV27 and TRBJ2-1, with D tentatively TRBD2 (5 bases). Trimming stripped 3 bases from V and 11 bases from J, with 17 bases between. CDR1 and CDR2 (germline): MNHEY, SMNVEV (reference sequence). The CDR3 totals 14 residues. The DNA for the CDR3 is TGTGCCAGCAGTTTTAGTCTAGCCGACACCAAGCAGTTCTTC. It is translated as CASSFSLADTKQFF.

The chain's CDR3 is CASSPPLSTEAFF. For the CDR3, the DNA is TGCGCCAGCAGTCCCCCTCTTAGCACTGAAGCTTTCTTT. The chain joins TRBV4-1 to TRBJ1-1; D is ambiguous. Trimming pared 6 bases from V and 4 bases from J, leaving 12 bases between. CDR3 length equals 13 residues. Germline V gene sequence: CDR1 MGHRA, CDR2 YSYEKL.

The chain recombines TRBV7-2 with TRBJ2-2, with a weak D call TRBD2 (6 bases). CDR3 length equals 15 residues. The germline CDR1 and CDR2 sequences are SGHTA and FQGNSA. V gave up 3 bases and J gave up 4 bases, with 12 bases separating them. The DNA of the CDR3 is TGTGCCAGCAGCTTCGGGACTCCACCCACCGGGGAGCTGTTTTTT. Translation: CASSFGTPPTGELFF.

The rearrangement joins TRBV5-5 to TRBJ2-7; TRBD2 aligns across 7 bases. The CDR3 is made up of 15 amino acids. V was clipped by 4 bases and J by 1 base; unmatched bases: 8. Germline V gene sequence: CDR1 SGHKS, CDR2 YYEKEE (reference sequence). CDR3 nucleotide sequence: TGTGCCAGCAGCCCAGCGGGAAGTGGATCCTACGAGCAGTACTTC. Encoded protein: CASSPAGSGSYEQYF.

Here the CDR3 DNA reads TGTGCCAGCAGTTACTCGGGACAGGTAAACACTGAAGCTTTCTTT. Amino acid sequence: CASSYSGQVNTEAFF. The chain recombines TRBV6-5 with TRBJ1-1; 8 bases align to TRBD1. CDR1 MNHEY and CDR2 SVGAGI come from the germline V gene. Trimming cost V 0 bases and J 2 bases; bases outside gene matches: 2. This CDR3 spans 15 amino acids.

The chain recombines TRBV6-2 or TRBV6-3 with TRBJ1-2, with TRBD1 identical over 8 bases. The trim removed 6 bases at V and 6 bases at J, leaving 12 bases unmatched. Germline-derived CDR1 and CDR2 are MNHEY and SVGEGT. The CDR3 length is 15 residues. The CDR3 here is CASSLYTGGNNGYTF. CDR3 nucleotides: TGTGCCAGCAGCCTATATACAGGGGGGAATAATGGCTACACCTTC.

The CDR3 spells CASSLGLAGDGETQYF. CDR3 bases: TGTGCCAGCAGCTTGGGACTAGCGGGGGACGGGGAGACCCAGTACTTC. The rearrangement uses TRBV5-6 and TRBJ2-5; 12 nucleotides match TRBD2. The germline gives CDR1 SGHDT, CDR2 YYEEEE. V dropped 0 bases and J dropped 5; count of bases not matched to a gene: 5. This CDR3 has 16 amino acids. The full variable domain, with the rest looked up from reference TRBV5-6 and TRBJ2-5, is DAGVTQSPTHLIKTRGQQVTLRCSPKSGHDTVSWYQQALGQGPQFIFQYYEEEERQRGNFPDRFSGHQFPNYSSELNVNALLLGDSALYLCASSLGLAGDGETQYFGPGTRLLVL.

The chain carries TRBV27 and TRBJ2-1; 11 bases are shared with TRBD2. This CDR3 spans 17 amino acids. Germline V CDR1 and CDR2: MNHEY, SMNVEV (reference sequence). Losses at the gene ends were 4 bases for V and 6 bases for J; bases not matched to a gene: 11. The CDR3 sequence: CASSSRGLAVSGNEQFF. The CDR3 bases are TGTGCCAGCAGTTCCCGGGGACTAGCGGTTTCCGGCAATGAGCAGTTCTTC.